These T cell receptor beta chains were read from a single sample in a study of ipilimumab plus nivolumab after autologous stem cell transplantation. Only in-frame clones appear in the TCRdb table, and some are missing; sequencing was by immunoSEQ multiplex PCR. The sample consists of about 40,000 clones, 80% to 95% of them appearing once. Sequences were derived from PBMCs, sampled in a trial of ipilimumab plus nivolumab as post-transplant consolidation. The receptors here all came from a male donor with multiple myeloma. Each CDR3 is given with its conserved first and last residue. The D gene is left open where the match is weak. Not every row has a clone size; where given, it reads once, few, many or a size class.

j_call d_call clone_size v_call cdr3_nt cdr3_aa
TRBJ1-1 TRBD1 - TRBV6-5 TGTGCCACGCAGACAGGGAGGGTGAACACTGAAGCTTTCTTT CATQTGRVNTEAFF
TRBJ1-1 TRBD1 once TRBV19 TGTGCCAGTAGTATGGGCAGGGGGAGGTACACTGAAGCTTTCTTT CASSMGRGRYTEAFF
TRBJ2-5 TRBD2 - TRBV11-2 TGTGCCAGCGCGCTAGCGGGAGTTGTTGAGACCCAGTACTTC CASALAGVVETQYF
TRBJ1-1 - - TRBV7-2 TGTGCCAGCAGCTTCAGAGGGGGGCGTCAAACTGAAGCTTTCTTT CASSFRGGRQTEAFF
TRBJ2-2 - - TRBV29-1 TGCAGCGTTGAGCGGGTTCAGGGGAACACCGGGGAGCTGTTTTTT CSVERVQGNTGELFF
TRBJ1-6 TRBD1 - TRBV7-2 TGTGCCAGCAGCCTAGACAGGGGGGTCTATAATTCACCCCTCCACTTT CASSLDRGVYNSPLHF
TRBJ1-3 - - TRBV28 TGTGCCAGCAAGACAGGTAGCTCTGGAAACACCATATATTTT CASKTGSSGNTIYF
TRBJ2-7 - few TRBV15 TGTGCCACCAGCAAACTACCGGGACAAGGTTCCTACGAGCAGTACTTC CATSKLPGQGSYEQYF
TRBJ1-2 - once TRBV25-1 TGTGCCAGCAGTGATTACAGGGAGGACGGCTACACCTTC CASSDYREDGYTF
TRBJ1-3 - - TRBV19 TGTGCCAGTAGTATAGATGGCGCTTCTGGAAACACCATATATTTT CASSIDGASGNTIYF
TRBJ1-1 TRBD1 - TRBV25-1 TGTGCCAGCAGTGTGGGACAGGGGAGATTGGTAGACACTGAAGCTTTCTTT CASSVGQGRLVDTEAFF
TRBJ2-1 TRBD2 - TRBV5-1 TGCGCCAGCAGCTCGTTAACTAGCGGGATCTACAATGAGCAGTTCTTC CASSSLTSGIYNEQFF
TRBJ1-3 TRBD1 - TRBV7-8 TGTGCCAGCAGCTGGACAGGGTCTGGAAACACCATATATTTT CASSWTGSGNTIYF
TRBJ2-5 - - TRBV7-2 TGTGCCAGCAGCCCCCAGGGGCAGGGGGAGACCCAGTACTTC CASSPQGQGETQYF
TRBJ2-7 - - TRBV6-5 TGTGCCAGCAGTTATGGGCAGGGAGGTAAGAGCGAGCAGTACTTC CASSYGQGGKSEQYF
TRBJ1-1 TRBD1 - TRBV28 TGTGCCAGCAGTTTAACGGGGCAGGGGGCTCGAGGGGGTGAAGCTTTCTTT CASSLTGQGARGGEAFF